The rows below give T cell receptor beta chains drawn from one sample of a study of CD8+ T cells in alopecia areata. Generated by immunoSEQ multiplex PCR, the TCRdb table keeps only in-frame clones and is missing some. The table has approximately 59,000 clones, approximately 43% seen once. Sequenced material: CD8+ T cells sorted from blood, taken at week 0. All receptors derive from a human donor with alopecia areata. CDR3s leave out the opening cysteine and the closing phenylalanine or tryptophan.

v_gene,j_gene,CDR3aa
TRBV2,TRBJ2-1,ASSDFLADSYNEQF
TRBV29-1,TRBJ2-1,SVGGAENSSYNEQF
TRBV9,TRBJ2-1,ASSVGAGMF
TRBV27,TRBJ2-3,ASSLIRTDTQY
TRBV6-6,TRBJ1-4,ASSYDPVATNEKLF
TRBV6-1,TRBJ2-2,ASSAPGQANTGELF
TRBV5-1,TRBJ2-3,ASSLGAGGVTDTQY
TRBV7-3,TRBJ2-3,ASSLRGGADTQY
TRBV7-2,TRBJ2-7,ASSLLPGRNEQY
TRBV29-1,TRBJ2-1,SVAASGNEQF
TRBV29-1,TRBJ2-1,SVEALGASVAVNNEQF
TRBV4-1,TRBJ2-5,ASSQDQGGLKTQY
TRBV5-1,TRBJ2-7,ASSPYPGGNAYEQY
TRBV29-1,-,SVSAMDSDAYEQY
TRBV6-5,TRBJ2-1,ASSYRGTEQF
TRBV29-1,TRBJ1-1,SVPERGRYTEAF
TRBV27,TRBJ2-7,ASSLSDAVSYEQY
TRBV6-5,TRBJ1-5,ASSYGRDQPQH
TRBV28,TRBJ2-4,ASSSNRGRGTQNIQY
TRBV28,TRBJ2-7,ASSLLREGGMKH